This T cell receptor (beta chain) was sequenced during a study of blood T cell repertoires in COVID-19. Study-level background: Sites across the United States, Italy and Spain contributed samples from acute and convalescent COVID-19. Sample material is recorded as cDNA or gDNA derived from T cells, B-cell-depleted T cells, or PBMCs.

V shed 10 bases and J shed 0 bases, with 10 bases lying between them. The CDR3 length is 12 residues. Germline CDR1 reads MDHEN; CDR2 reads SYDVKM. Original processing notes: Amplification from reference gene primers served as the basis for estimated nucleated cell counts. Clones were sequenced by immunoSEQ multiplex PCR, and TCRdb holds only the in-frame ones, with some missing. V and J calls and clone size follow that table, whereas D and trimming were derived from the DNA. This sample yields fewer than 300,000 clones, of which 65% to 85% are seen a single time; about 5.7% belongs to the top ten. The chain employs TRBV28 and TRBJ2-7, with a possible D match to TRBD1 (5 bases). This receptor was obtained from an older man with acute or convalescent COVID-19. Sequencing input: peripheral blood. For the CDR3, the DNA is TGTGCCACCGCAGACAGCTCCTACGAGCAGTACTTC. Translating it yields CATADSSYEQYF.